The subject of this entry is one T cell receptor (beta chain). Its cognate antigen is unknown. This entry belongs to a study of neoadjuvant nivolumab and ipilimumab in lung cancer. Sequencing was performed with immunoSEQ multiplex PCR; in TCRdb, only in-frame clones are kept and a portion is missing. Among approximately 6,300 clones, roughly 61% were seen once, and the ten largest hold more than 12%. Study conclusions and caveats: From pretherapy to surgery, tumor richness and clonality rose with dual therapy.

The V gene's germline CDR1 is MGHRA and CDR2 YSYEKL. Germline trimming cut 4 bases from V and 5 bases from J; bases unmatched to any gene: 4. The CDR3 runs 15 residues. This clonotype originated in an adult with non-small cell lung cancer. The source was tumor tissue, collected after neoadjuvant nivolumab, alone or with ipilimumab, at or shortly before surgery. The V gene is TRBV4-1, the J gene TRBJ2-5, with 13 bases aligning to TRBD2. The CDR3 protein is CASSPGLAGEETQYF. CDR3 in DNA: TGCGCCAGCAGCCCTGGACTAGCGGGAGAGGAGACCCAGTACTTC.